The sequence of this TCR beta chain was determined in a study of OX40 agonist ivuxolimab in advanced cancers. Study details: Intravenous ivuxolimab was administered to patients every 2 weeks at 0.01 to 10 mg/kg.

Study-wide points: Determination of antigen specificity was not performed for the expanded peripheral T cells. The study found that CD8+ T cells averaged more expanded clones than CD4+. Dose levels from 0.1 to 3.0 mg/kg saw CD4+ and CD8+ blood T cells expand clonally by week 6.

For this clone: What it recognizes is unknown.

Profiling relied on immunoSEQ multiplex PCR, and the TCRdb table lists in-frame clones only, not all of them. The table shows 59,000 or so clones, with 85% to 90% occurring only once. The CDR3 covers 16 residues. From germline, CDR1 is SGHDT and CDR2 YYEEEE. V lost 0 bases, J lost 2 bases, and 12 bases lay in between. This clonotype was sampled from an adult with an advanced solid tumor such as melanoma, head and neck, liver or kidney cancer. The input for sequencing was CD4+ or CD8+ T cells sorted from blood, taken in a trial of the OX40 agonist ivuxolimab. This chain joins TRBV5-6 and TRBJ1-5; TRBD1 might be the D (6 bases). The CDR3 protein is CASSLGPAGGNQPQHF. The CDR3, as DNA: TGTGCCAGCAGCTTGGGCCCGGCAGGGGGCAATCAGCCCCAGCATTTT.